One and the same sample provided the 10 T cell receptor beta chains below, sequenced in a study of blood T cell repertoires in COVID-19 (TCRdb year 2020). The protocol used for the library was the immunoSEQ multiplex PCR assay. TCRdb retrieved this table from immuneACCESS and kept in-frame rearrangements only. Not all clones are present; in checked studies, unresolved V genes account for under half, and no reason is known for the remainder. The sample table contains roughly 250,000 clones; only one count was recorded for approximately 91% of them. Jointly, the top ten make up over 2% of the sample. The sample was PBMCs or T cells enriched from blood (not recorded which). The receptors were gathered from a woman in her thirties or forties with acute COVID-19.

The chain combines TRBV14 with TRBJ2-1, with D maybe TRBD1 (6 bases). This CDR3 is 17 amino acids long. Per the germline V gene, CDR1 is SGHDN and CDR2 is FVKESK. V was trimmed by 0 bases and J by 0 bases, leaving 12 bases between them. This CDR3 reads CASSQEDSGFSYNEQFF. Written as DNA, the CDR3 is TGTGCCAGCAGCCAAGAGGACAGTGGGTTCTCCTACAATGAGCAGTTCTTC.

The CDR3 sequence is CASSILRDLYGYTF. CDR3 DNA sequence: TGTGCCAGTAGTATATTGCGGGACCTCTATGGCTACACCTTC. V gene TRBV19 combines with J gene TRBJ1-2, with D tentatively TRBD1 (5 bases). V gave up 2 bases and J gave up 4 bases, with 11 bases separating them. This CDR3 contains 14 residues. Looked up from germline, CDR1 is LNHDA and CDR2 is SQIVND (reference sequence). Based on the CDR3 plus reference TRBV19 and TRBJ1-2, the full variable domain is DGGITQSPKYLFRKEGQNVTLSCEQNLNHDAMYWYRQDPGQGLRLIYYSQIVNDFQKGDIAEGYSVSREKKESFPLTVTSAQKNPTAFYLCASSILRDLYGYTFGSGTRLTVV.

The CDR3 is CASSLGEGSNYGYTF. CDR3 sequence (DNA): TGTGCCAGCAGCTTAGGGGAGGGCTCCAACTATGGCTACACCTTC. The chain employs TRBV7-8 and TRBJ1-2; D unresolved. This CDR3 is 15 amino acids long. The germline gives CDR1 SGHVS, CDR2 FQNEAQ. V was trimmed by 1 base and J by 2 bases, leaving 11 bases between them.

J is TRBJ2-3 and V is TRBV3-1 (or the pseudogene TRBV3-2), with 7 positions matching TRBD2. The CDR3 totals 13 residues. The V gene's germline CDR1 is LGHDT and CDR2 YNNKEL (reference sequence). The junction had 5 bases not matched to a gene; V was cut back by 4 bases and J by 7 bases. CDR3 coding DNA: TGTGCCAGCAGCCTCCCTAGCGGTTATACGCAGTATTTT. Translating it yields CASSLPSGYTQYF.

V and J are TRBV7-8 and TRBJ2-3; 8 bases agree with TRBD2. Unmatched junction bases numbered 21, after V lost 5 bases and J lost 5 bases. Germline values: CDR1 SGHVS, CDR2 FQNEAQ. The CDR3 length is 19 residues. The CDR3 nucleotides are TGTGCCAGCAGCCCCCCTCGTCCCGGGACTAGAAAGGTTGTAGATACGCAGTATTTT. Translating gives CASSPPRPGTRKVVDTQYF.

This chain joins TRBV19 and TRBJ1-1, with 9 bases fitting TRBD1. With V trimmed by 6 bases and J by 5 bases, 10 bases remained unmatched. Per the germline V gene, CDR1 is LNHDA and CDR2 is SQIVND (reference sequence). The CDR3 has 15 amino acids. The chain's CDR3 is CASSAGTGSFTEAFF. The CDR3 DNA reads as TGTGCCAGTAGCGCCGGGACAGGGTCCTTTACTGAAGCTTTCTTT.

The chain carries TRBV2 and TRBJ1-4, with unresolved D. With 1 base removed from V and 3 bases from J, the gap between germline ends came to 9 bases. Germline CDR1 is SNHLY and CDR2 is FYNNEI. This CDR3 comprises 15 residues. The CDR3 nucleotides are TGTGCCAGCAGTGAAGAAACAGCACCTAATGAAAAACTGTTTTTT. Protein product: CASSEETAPNEKLFF.

This sequence joins TRBV7-9 and TRBJ1-3; possible D gene TRBD1, 5 bases. The CDR3 is made up of 16 amino acids. Germline V lookup: CDR1 SEHNR, CDR2 FQNEAQ (reference sequence). Trimming removed 6 bases at V and 0 bases at J, with 15 bases between. The DNA of the CDR3 is TGTGCCAGCAGTACACTCGGGGGATTCTCTGGAAACACCATATATTTT. Amino acids: CASSTLGGFSGNTIYF.

The CDR3 loop reads CASARGTDTQYF. The CDR3 DNA is TGTGCCAGCGCACGAGGCACAGATACGCAGTATTTT. This chain joins TRBV6-6 and TRBJ2-3; no reliable D call. This CDR3 is 12 amino acids long. Germline V lookup: CDR1 MNHNY, CDR2 SVGAGI (reference sequence). Trimming took 8 bases from V and 1 from J, leaving 7 bases between them.

This chain connects TRBV11-2 to TRBJ1-3; D is possibly TRBD1 (5 bases). Trimming took 0 bases from V and 3 from J, leaving 9 bases between them. The V gene's germline CDR1 is SGHAT and CDR2 FQNNGV. This CDR3 has 15 residues. The DNA for the CDR3 is TGTGCCAGCAGCTTAGATCACGGGGGTGGAAACACCATATATTTT. As protein: CASSLDHGGGNTIYF.